The clone carrying this T cell receptor beta chain was counted a few times. This sample stems from a study of naive and memory T cell subsets. A UMI-containing oligonucleotide was joined by 3' ligation to the TCR cDNA template. The SP2 primer and nested alpha and beta constant region primers amplified ligated cDNA in four rounds. MiXCR, applied by TCRdb to the 5' RACE reads, yields one record per CDR3 protein. Here the sample spans roughly 60,000 distinct CDR3 sequences, 7.2% being singletons. The TCR originated in a male donor in good health.

CDR3 coding DNA: TGCAGCGTTGGGGGGCGGACAGGGGCGGAAACTGAAGCTTTCTTT. Translated: CSVGGRTGAETEAFF. The V gene is TRBV29-1, the J gene TRBJ1-1; TRBD1 matches 9 bases. This CDR3 is built from 15 residues. Germline CDR1 and CDR2: SQVTM and ANQGSEA. Losses at the gene ends were 4 bases for V and 5 bases for J; bases not matched to a gene: 11.